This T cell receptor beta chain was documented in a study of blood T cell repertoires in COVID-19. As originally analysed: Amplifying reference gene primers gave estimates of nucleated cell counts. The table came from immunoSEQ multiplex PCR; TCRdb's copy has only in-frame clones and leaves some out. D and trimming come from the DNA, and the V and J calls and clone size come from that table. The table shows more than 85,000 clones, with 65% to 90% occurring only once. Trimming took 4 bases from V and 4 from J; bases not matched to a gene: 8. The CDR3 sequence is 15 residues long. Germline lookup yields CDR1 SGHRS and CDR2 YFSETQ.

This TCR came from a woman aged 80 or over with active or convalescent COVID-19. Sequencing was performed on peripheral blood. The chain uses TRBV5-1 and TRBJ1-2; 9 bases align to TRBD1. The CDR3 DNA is TGCGCCAGCAGCAAAGGGGACAGGGAATCCTATGGCTACACCTTC. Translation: CASSKGDRESYGYTF.